This TCR beta chain was obtained from a study of spatial heterogeneity in lung cancer. Across the whole study: Researchers sequenced follow-up PBMC samples if they had them, and these came a median of roughly two years after resection. The study's findings and limits: There were more appearances of ubiquitous expanded tumor TCRs in blood at resection than at follow-up.

Time point specified: blood at routine non-recurrence follow-up after resection. Researchers sequenced whole RNA taken from tumor, nontumor lung or frozen PBMC without sorting. To note about this clonotype: The antigen is unknown.

TCRdb reanalysed the 5' RACE reads using MiXCR and keeps one entry per CDR3 protein. This sample has about 52,000 distinct CDR3 sequences, with around 7.7% found just once. This CDR3 contains 18 residues. V lost 6 bases, J lost 0 bases, and 13 bases stayed unmatched. Germline loops: CDR1 LNHDA, CDR2 SQIVND (reference sequence). The rearrangement uses TRBV19 and TRBJ2-3; 9 positions match TRBD2. This receptor was taken from a female donor with early-stage non-small cell lung cancer. The sequenced sample was PBMCs, obtained at follow-up. This chain's CDR3 is CASSPWSLAGYSTDTQYF. CDR3 DNA: TGTGCCAGTAGCCCATGGAGTCTAGCGGGGTACAGCACAGATACGCAGTATTTT.